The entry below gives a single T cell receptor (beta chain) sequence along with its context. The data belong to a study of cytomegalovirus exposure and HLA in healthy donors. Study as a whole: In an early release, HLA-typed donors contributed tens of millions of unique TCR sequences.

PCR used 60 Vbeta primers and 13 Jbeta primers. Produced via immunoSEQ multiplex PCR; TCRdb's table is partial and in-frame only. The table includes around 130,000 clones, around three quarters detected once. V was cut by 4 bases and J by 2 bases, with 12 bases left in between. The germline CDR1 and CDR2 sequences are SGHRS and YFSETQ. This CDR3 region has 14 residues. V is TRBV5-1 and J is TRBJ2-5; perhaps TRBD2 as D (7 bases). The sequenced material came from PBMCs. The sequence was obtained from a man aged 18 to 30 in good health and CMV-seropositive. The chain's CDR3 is CASSRGGLQETQYF. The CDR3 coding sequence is TGCGCCAGCAGCAGGGGGGGTTTGCAAGAGACCCAGTACTTC.